The 25 T cell receptor beta chains below come from one sample, sequenced in a study of T cells in localized non-small cell lung cancer. Only in-frame clones appear in the TCRdb table, and some are missing; sequencing was by immunoSEQ multiplex PCR. The sample carries roughly 84,000 clones, around nine tenths recorded once. The sequencing here drew on peripheral blood, taken before any cancer treatment. The source of these receptors is a woman aged 35-75 years with stage I squamous cell lung carcinoma.

The CDR3 reads CASSSGTGEDGYTF. Written as DNA, the CDR3 is TGCGCCAGCAGCTCCGGGACAGGGGAAGATGGCTACACCTTC. The chain links TRBV5-1 to TRBJ1-2, with 10 bases fitting TRBD1. Germline CDR1 SGHRS, CDR2 YFSETQ. V shed 3 bases and J 6 bases; nucleotides not matched to a gene: 5. The CDR3 contains 14 residues.

The table lists this clone with a count of one. The chain links TRBV18 to TRBJ1-6; D call uncertain. The CDR3 is 12 residues long. The germline V and J ends were trimmed by 3 bases and 9 bases, with 6 bases remaining between them. Germline CDR1 is KGHSH and CDR2 is LQKENI. The CDR3 DNA is TGTGCCAGCTCACCGGATACTTCACCCCTCCACTTT. Translation gives CASSPDTSPLHF. Variable domain in full (rest from reference TRBV18 and TRBJ1-6): NAGVMQNPRHLVRRRGQEARLRCSPMKGHSHVYWYRQLPEEGLKFMVYLQKENIIDESGMPKERFSAEFPKEGPSILRIQQVVRGDSAAYFCASSPDTSPLHFGNGTRLTVT.

As DNA, the CDR3 is TGTGCCAGCACCCCTGACAGTAACTATGGCTACACCTTC. It translates to CASTPDSNYGYTF. V and J are TRBV7-9 and TRBJ1-2, with D possibly TRBD1 on 5 matching bases. The V gene's germline CDR1 is SEHNR and CDR2 FQNEAQ (reference sequence). This CDR3 contains 13 residues. Trimming stripped 7 bases from V and 1 base from J, with 10 bases between.

V and J are TRBV19 and TRBJ2-5; tentatively, D is TRBD1 or TRBD2 (5 bases each). Germline lookup yields CDR1 LNHDA and CDR2 SQIVND (reference sequence). CDR3 length equals 16 residues. Deletions cut 5 bases from V and 5 bases from J, with 21 bases between. CDR3 in amino acids: CASSRESGARRETQYF. CDR3 coding DNA: TGTGCCAGTAGTCGGGAATCCGGGGCCAGGCGGGAGACCCAGTACTTC.

The rearrangement links TRBV5-1 to TRBJ2-5; 9 positions match TRBD1. Germline CDR1 SGHRS, CDR2 YFSETQ. Trimming at V came to 0 bases and at J to 9 bases, leaving 3 bases not matched to a gene. This CDR3 spans 13 amino acids. CDR3 in amino acids: CASSLATGGAQYF. The CDR3 DNA is TGCGCCAGCAGCTTGGCGACAGGGGGGGCCCAGTACTTC.

As DNA, the CDR3 is TGCGCCAGCAGCTCAGACAGGGGGTATGGCTACACCTTC. Translation gives CASSSDRGYGYTF. The rearrangement joins TRBV5-1 to TRBJ1-2; TRBD1 matches 9 bases. V lost 3 bases, J lost 5 bases, and 2 bases stayed unmatched. Germline CDR1 and CDR2: SGHRS and YFSETQ. The CDR3 extends over 13 amino acids.

The chain combines TRBV6-1 with TRBJ1-5, with D uncertain. The CDR3 runs 13 residues. CDR1 and CDR2 (germline): MNHNS, SASEGT. The V end was cut by 1 base, the J end by 7 bases, with 8 bases between. CDR3 in DNA: TGTGCCAGCAGTGAAGTACCCCCCCAGCCCCAGCATTTT. Protein product: CASSEVPPQPQHF.

In this sample, this clone turned up a few times. Other DNA sequences in the sample encode the same CDR3. This chain joins TRBV11-3 and TRBJ2-5; D unresolved. CDR1 is SGHNT, CDR2 YENEEA, per germline. This CDR3 has 12 amino acids. The germline V and J ends were trimmed by 0 bases and 5 bases, with 4 bases remaining between them. The CDR3 region has the DNA TGTGCCAGCAGCTTAGATGGGGAGACCCAGTACTTC. This codes for CASSLDGETQYF.

This CDR3 is CASRLMLGAGTEAFF. The CDR3 DNA is TGCGCCAGCAGACTTATGTTGGGGGCTGGAACTGAAGCTTTCTTT. The V and J genes are TRBV5-1 and TRBJ1-1; D is possibly TRBD1 (6 bases). The V gene lost 5 bases and the J gene lost 5 bases, with 19 bases spanning the gap. The germline V gene encodes CDR1 SGHRS and CDR2 YFSETQ. This CDR3 comprises 15 residues. Filled out from reference TRBV5-1 and TRBJ1-1, the complete variable domain reads KAGVTQTPRYLIKTRGQQVTLSCSPISGHRSVSWYQQTPGQGLQFLFEYFSETQRNKGNFPGRFSGRQFSNSRSEMNVSTLELGDSALYLCASRLMLGAGTEAFFGQGTRLTVV.

This rearrangement joins TRBV7-2 to TRBJ2-4, with TRBD1 matching 11 bases. V lost 5 bases to trimming and J lost 10 bases; unmatched junction nucleotides: 4. Germline V gene data show CDR1 as SGHTA and CDR2 as FQGNSA. The CDR3 contains 13 residues. The CDR3 protein is CASSLDRGRIQYF. DNA for the CDR3: TGTGCCAGCAGCCTGGACAGGGGGCGAATTCAGTACTTC.

The CDR3 is CASRDSGGPNNEQFF. The CDR3 coding sequence is TGTGCCAGCAGGGACTCTGGTGGCCCTAACAATGAGCAGTTCTTC. The rearrangement links TRBV7-3 to TRBJ2-1; tentatively, D is TRBD2 (5 bases). Germline V lookup: CDR1 SGHTA, CDR2 FQGTGA. This CDR3 spans 15 amino acids. V lost 6 bases and J lost 5, with 17 bases in between.

The chain uses TRBV15 and TRBJ1-4, with TRBD1 as a possible D gene (6 bases). V was cut by 0 bases and J by 4 bases, with 9 bases left in between. Germline-derived CDR1 and CDR2 are LNHNV and YYDKDF (reference sequence). This CDR3 contains 15 residues. CDR3 in DNA: TGTGCCACCAGCAGAGATCTACAGGGTAATGAAAAACTGTTTTTT. Residues: CATSRDLQGNEKLFF.

The genes are TRBV2 and TRBJ2-3, with unresolved D. Trimming shortened V by 4 bases and J by 2 bases, and 10 bases separated the two germline ends. Germline loops: CDR1 SNHLY, CDR2 FYNNEI. CDR3 length equals 14 residues. CDR3: CASSGRTFTDTQYF. CDR3 nucleotides: TGTGCCAGCAGTGGCAGGACCTTCACAGATACGCAGTATTTT.

V gene TRBV6-5 combines with J gene TRBJ2-3; 8 positions match TRBD2. The CDR3 spans 14 residues. V shed 5 bases, J shed 2 bases, and the junction held 3 bases outside the gene matches. CDR1 is MNHEY and CDR2 is SVGAGI in the germline V gene. CDR3 DNA sequence: TGTGCCAGCAGTCTGCGGGGGGACACAGATACGCAGTATTTT. Translating it yields CASSLRGDTDTQYF.

The chain uses TRBV7-2 and TRBJ1-1; unclear D gene. V lost 1 base and J 3 bases, leaving 15 bases between the germline ends. The CDR3 length is 16 residues. Germline V gene sequence: CDR1 SGHTA, CDR2 FQGNSA. DNA for the CDR3: TGTGCCAGCAGCTTAGGGTCGTGGAGACTGGACACTGAAGCTTTCTTT. Amino acid sequence: CASSLGSWRLDTEAFF. Supplemented by reference TRBV7-2 and TRBJ1-1, the full variable domain reads GAGVSQSPSNKVTEKGKDVELRCDPISGHTALYWYRQSLGQGLEFLIYFQGNSAPDKSGLPSDRFSAERTGGSVSTLTIQRTQQEDSAVYLCASSLGSWRLDTEAFFGQGTRLTVV.

This clone has just a few counts. This chain uses TRBV27 with TRBJ1-1; 7 nucleotides match TRBD1. The CDR3 has 14 amino acids. The germline CDR1 and CDR2 sequences are MNHEY and SMNVEV (reference sequence). V lost 6 bases to trimming and J lost 1 base; unmatched junction nucleotides: 5. The CDR3 DNA sequence: TGTGCCAGCAGGTCGACAGGGTGGAACACTGAAGCTTTCTTT. Translating gives CASRSTGWNTEAFF.

The chain recombines TRBV6-5 with TRBJ1-1; D might be TRBD1 (5 bases). Germline CDR1 MNHEY, CDR2 SVGAGI. This CDR3 comprises 15 residues. The ends were cut back, 2 bases at V and 2 bases at J, with 12 bases in the middle. In DNA, the CDR3 is TGTGCCAGCAGTTACGAGTGGGGGACCAACACTGAAGCTTTCTTT. It specifies CASSYEWGTNTEAFF.

Remarks on this clone: The junction departs from germline at one end; a sequencing error may be responsible. The CDR3 sequence is CASTPNPGYQGTQYF. CDR3 sequence (DNA): TGTGCCAGCACCCCTAACCCGGGATACCAAGGGACCCAGTACTTC. J is TRBJ2-5 and V is TRBV14; tentatively, D is TRBD2 (5 bases). The CDR3 is made up of 15 amino acids. Germline V lookup: CDR1 SGHDN, CDR2 FVKESK.

The rearrangement links TRBV6-5 to TRBJ1-6; D is undetermined. This CDR3 region has 11 residues. CDR1 is MNHEY and CDR2 is SVGAGI in the germline V gene. V shed 5 bases and J shed 8 bases, with 4 bases lying between them. The CDR3 bases are TGTGCCAGCAGTGCCGATTCACCCCTCCACTTT. Protein product: CASSADSPLHF.

The V gene is TRBV27, the J gene TRBJ1-2, with 8 bases that match TRBD1. The CDR3 totals 16 residues. Per germline, CDR1 MNHEY and CDR2 SMNVEV (reference sequence). V dropped 4 bases and J dropped 5; count of bases not matched to a gene: 12. In nucleotides, the CDR3 is TGTGCCAGCAGTTCCTACACCACAGGGGGAAAATATGGCTACACCTTC. This encodes CASSSYTTGGKYGYTF.

The chain combines TRBV10-3 with TRBJ1-2; no definite D call. V was shortened by 0 bases and J by 0 bases, with 8 bases between the two germline ends. Germline V CDR1 and CDR2: ENHRY, SYGVKD. The CDR3 is made up of 15 amino acids. CDR3 region: CAISESSVSNYGYTF. The CDR3 DNA reads as TGTGCCATCAGTGAGTCAAGCGTCTCTAACTATGGCTACACCTTC.

This rearrangement joins TRBV11-2 to TRBJ2-1; no definite D call. Per germline, CDR1 SGHAT and CDR2 FQNNGV. Trimming shortened V by 3 bases and J by 0 bases, and 12 bases separated the two germline ends. The CDR3 totals 16 residues. The CDR3 region is CASSFGRRNSYNEQFF. As DNA, the CDR3 is TGTGCCAGCAGCTTTGGTCGGCGAAACTCCTACAATGAGCAGTTCTTC.

The chain carries TRBV5-8 and TRBJ1-5; D remains unclear. CDR1 is SGHTS and CDR2 is YDEGEE in the germline V gene. The V end was cut by 7 bases, the J end by 6 bases, with 14 bases between. This CDR3 is 13 amino acids long. DNA of the CDR3: TGTGCCAGCGGACGGGGTCGGGGTCAGCCCCAGCATTTT. Its protein product is CASGRGRGQPQHF.

The chain uses TRBV6-6 and TRBJ1-1; D ambiguous. Trimming removed 7 bases from V and 2 bases from J, with 5 bases in between. This CDR3 is built from 11 residues. In germline, CDR1 is MNHNY, CDR2 SVGAGI (reference sequence). This CDR3 is CASTLNTEAFF. In nucleotides, the CDR3 is TGTGCCAGCACCCTTAACACTGAAGCTTTCTTT.

The CDR3 protein is CASSFLTDTQYF. The DNA for the CDR3 is TGCGCCAGCAGCTTCCTCACAGATACGCAGTATTTT. The V and J genes are TRBV5-1 and TRBJ2-3, with unresolved D. Germline V gene lookup returns CDR1 SGHRS and CDR2 YFSETQ. Trimming cost V 2 bases and J 2 bases, with 3 bases left between them. This CDR3 has 12 residues.